Given below is one T cell receptor (beta chain) in context. Its antigen is currently not known. Base quality data are lacking; no much larger clone is found one base away. To sequence the TCRbeta CDR3 region, genomic DNA was isolated from the sorted cells. The immunoSEQ Assay was used to sequence the TCRbeta CDR3 regions. Held by TCRdb, this immuneACCESS table contains in-frame sequences only and omits some clones. Under half of the omission traces to an unresolved V gene where checked; the cause of the rest is unknown. The sample table holds more than 20,000 clones, of which roughly 77% were seen once. The ten largest account for 8.5% to 10% of the sample. From V the trimming removes 4 bases and from J it removes 4 bases, while the gene matches leave 9 bases of the junction unaccounted for. From the germline V gene, CDR1 is SGHTA and CDR2 is FQGNSA. Measured from the cysteine to the phenylalanine, the CDR3 is 17 residues long. The sequence is cut down to CDR3 DNA, 51 bases in frame from base 1.

The data stem from a study of OX40 agonist ivuxolimab in advanced cancers. For the study in its entirety: Ivuxolimab was a fully human IgG2 agonistic monoclonal antibody targeting the costimulatory receptor OX40 (CD134). In the dose-escalation cohort, 82.7% of patients were male, and the mean age was roughly 60 years, with a range of about 23 to 85. Intravenous ivuxolimab was administered to patients every 2 weeks at six dose levels: 0.01, 0.1, 0.3, 1.5, 3 and 10 mg/kg. The paper reports the monotherapy dose-escalation portion (N of about 51 patients) of the phase I ivuxolimab trial. Peripheral TCRbeta sequencing aimed to test whether ivuxolimab altered TCR sequence diversity and caused clonal T-cell expansion. Of the roughly 50 dose-escalation patients, hepatocellular carcinoma was present in some 19, melanoma in approximately 15, renal cell carcinoma in 9 and head and neck cancer in 9. Partial responses were achieved by three dose-escalation patients, of whom one had hepatocellular carcinoma and two had cutaneous melanoma. Prior anti-PD-1, anti-PD-L1 or anti-CTLA-4 therapy was permitted, and checkpoint inhibitors had been received by about 37% of dose-escalation patients.

The trial excluded patients who had a history of autoimmune disease or were on systemic immunosuppression. Peripheral blood for TCR sequencing was collected from all dose cohorts at baseline, on cycle 4 day 1, and on cycle 7 day 1. Samples came from an open-label, multicenter, first-in-human phase I dose-escalation trial of ivuxolimab. Adults with locally advanced or metastatic melanoma, renal cell, hepatocellular, or head and neck squamous cell carcinoma were enrolled in the trial. Before TCR sequencing, CD4+ T cells and CD8+ T cells from peripheral blood were sorted into separate populations. General study outcomes and caveats: In the 0.1-3.0 mg/kg groups, partial responders were among the patients with the lowest normalized peripheral clonal expansion, particularly in CD8+ T cells. At doses of 0.1 to 3.0 mg/kg, clonal expansion of both CD4+ and CD8+ blood T cells was observed from baseline to week 6. Antigen specificity was not determined for the clonally expanded peripheral T cells. Low levels of normalized T-cell clonal expansion were also seen in some patients who did not respond. After ivuxolimab, more expanded clones were found on average in CD8+ T cells than in CD4+ T cells.

The rearrangement joined TRBV7-2 to TRBJ2-1, with 11 central nucleotides matching TRBD2. The sequence came from an adult with an advanced solid tumor such as melanoma, head and neck, liver or kidney cancer. Here the sequenced sample was CD4+ or CD8+ T cells sorted from blood, taken in a trial of the OX40 agonist ivuxolimab. The nucleotide sequence is TGTGCCAGCAGCTCTAGCGGGGGGTCGCCTCGTTACAATGAGCAGTTCTTC. Its coded protein is CASSSSGGSPRYNEQFF.